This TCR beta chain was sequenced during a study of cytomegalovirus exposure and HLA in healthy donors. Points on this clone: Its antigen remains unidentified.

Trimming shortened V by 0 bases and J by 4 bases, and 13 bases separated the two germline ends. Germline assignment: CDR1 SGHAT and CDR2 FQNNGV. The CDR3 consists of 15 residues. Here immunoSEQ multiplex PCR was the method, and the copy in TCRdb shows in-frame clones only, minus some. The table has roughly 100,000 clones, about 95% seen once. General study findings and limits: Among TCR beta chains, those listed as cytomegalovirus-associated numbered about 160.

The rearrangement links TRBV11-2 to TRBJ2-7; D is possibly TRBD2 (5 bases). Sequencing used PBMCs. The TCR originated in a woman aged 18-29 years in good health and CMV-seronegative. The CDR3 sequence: CASSLEVVGGYEQYF. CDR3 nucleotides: TGTGCCAGCAGCTTAGAGGTAGTCGGAGGTTACGAGCAGTACTTC.